Listed below are T cell receptor beta chains from one sample, sequenced in a study of CD8 T cells in Susac syndrome. One entry per CDR3 protein, called by TCRdb with MiXCR from the immunoSEQ multiplex PCR reads. The sample holds 95,000 to 150,000 distinct CDR3 sequences, 94% seen once. Sequenced material: CD4+ T cells from PBMCs. The receptor source for this set is a human donor in good health. The CDR3 runs from the conserved cysteine through the conserved F or W. A D gene is named only where the DNA matches it firmly. A row's size may be missing; if present it is once, few, many or a size class.

CDR3	DNA	J	V	size	D	length
CASGTGVFYEQYF	TGTGCCAGCGGGACAGGGGTTTTTTACGAGCAGTACTTC	TRBJ2-7	TRBV12-3/TRBV12-4	NA	TRBD1	13
CASSLLSSGTYNEQFF	TGTGCCAGTAGCCTTTTGTCTAGCGGGACTTACAATGAGCAGTTCTTC	TRBJ2-1	TRBV19	NA	TRBD2	16
CATEGLGVDEQFF	TGTGCCACGGAGGGACTAGGGGTTGATGAGCAGTTCTTC	TRBJ2-1	TRBV24-1	NA	TRBD2	13
CASSFLYRGDEKLFF	TGTGCCAGCAGCTTTTTATATCGGGGTGATGAAAAACTGTTTTTT	TRBJ1-4	TRBV11-2	NA	NA	15
CASREIGDQYF	TGTGCCAGCAGAGAGATAGGGGATCAGTACTTC	TRBJ2-5	TRBV2	NA	NA	11
CASDSSLGDSGANVLTF	TGTGCCAGCGACTCTTCTTTGGGGGACTCTGGGGCCAACGTCCTGACTTTC	TRBJ2-6	TRBV6-1	once	NA	17
CASSQVRTSGISYNEQFF	TGCGCCAGCAGCCAAGTGCGGACTAGCGGGATCTCCTACAATGAGCAGTTCTTC	TRBJ2-1	TRBV4-3	NA	TRBD2	18
CASSLLAGSANTGELFF	TGTGCCAGCAGCTTACTAGCGGGATCGGCGAACACCGGGGAGCTGTTTTTT	TRBJ2-2	TRBV5-4	once	TRBD2	17
CASSSQRGSYNEQFF	TGTGCCAGCAGCTCTCAGCGGGGGTCCTACAATGAGCAGTTCTTC	TRBJ2-1	TRBV7-9	once	TRBD2	15
CASSFSDRLNSPLHF	TGTGCCAGCAGCTTCAGCGACAGATTGAATTCACCCCTCCACTTT	TRBJ1-6	TRBV7-2	NA	NA	15
CASSLDYNYGYTF	TGTGCCAGCAGTTTGGATTATAACTATGGCTACACCTTC	TRBJ1-2	TRBV27	NA	NA	13
CASSHARGLPSEQYF	TGTGCCAGCAGCCACGCTCGGGGCCTTCCCTCCGAGCAGTACTTC	TRBJ2-7	TRBV3-1	NA	NA	15
CARRTGEQGSNQPQHF	TGTGCCCGACGCACTGGTGAACAGGGGAGCAATCAGCCCCAGCATTTT	TRBJ1-5	TRBV6-1	NA	TRBD1	16
CASSLTGPTGELFF	TGTGCCAGTAGTCTGACAGGGCCCACCGGGGAGCTGTTTTTT	TRBJ2-2	TRBV19	NA	TRBD1	14
CSARDTFSGSYEQYF	TGCAGTGCTAGAGACACCTTTAGCGGCTCCTACGAGCAGTACTTC	TRBJ2-7	TRBV20-1	NA	NA	15
CASSGGQGAYEQYF	TGTGCCAGCAGTGGGGGACAGGGGGCCTACGAGCAGTACTTC	TRBJ2-7	TRBV12-3/TRBV12-4	NA	TRBD1	14
CASSIGLGGAGTEAFF	TGTGCCAGTAGTATCGGATTAGGGGGCGCGGGCACTGAAGCTTTCTTT	TRBJ1-1	TRBV19	NA	TRBD1	16
CASSRDRAGEQFF	TGTGCCAGCAGCCGAGACAGGGCGGGTGAGCAGTTCTTC	TRBJ2-1	TRBV7-3	NA	TRBD1	13
CSVEDIVRKNYGYTF	TGCAGCGTTGAAGATATTGTCCGCAAAAACTATGGCTACACCTTC	TRBJ1-2	TRBV29-1	NA	NA	15
CASPPGNSPLHF	TGTGCCAGCCCCCCCGGGAATTCACCCCTCCACTTT	TRBJ1-6	TRBV7-3	NA	NA	12
CASSSGASGKEQYF	TGTGCCAGCAGTTCCGGGGCTAGCGGGAAAGAGCAGTACTTC	TRBJ2-5	TRBV27	NA	TRBD2	14
CASSLGLGAAAYNEQFF	TGTGCCAGCAGCTTAGGCCTAGGGGCGGCCGCTTACAATGAGCAGTTCTTC	TRBJ2-1	TRBV13	NA	NA	17
CASSLAGQDQPQHF	TGTGCCAGCAGTTTAGCGGGTCAGGATCAGCCCCAGCATTTT	TRBJ1-5	TRBV12-3/TRBV12-4	NA	NA	14
CASSIAHRENTEAFF	TGTGCCAGTAGTATAGCACATCGCGAGAACACTGAAGCTTTCTTT	TRBJ1-1	TRBV19	NA	NA	15
CASILTSGSHGELFF	TGTGCCAGCATCCTGACTAGCGGGAGTCACGGGGAGCTGTTTTTT	TRBJ2-2	TRBV7-2	NA	TRBD2	15
CSAMGQLNTGELFF	TGCAGTGCGATGGGGCAGCTAAACACCGGGGAGCTGTTTTTT	TRBJ2-2	TRBV20-1	NA	NA	14
CASSTTPGTYEQYF	TGTGCCAGCAGCACCACCCCGGGTACCTACGAGCAGTACTTC	TRBJ2-7	TRBV7-6	NA	NA	14
CSVAPLTGNYGYTF	TGCAGCGTTGCCCCACTTACAGGGAACTATGGCTACACCTTC	TRBJ1-2	TRBV29-1	NA	NA	14
CASSQRGYLRDTEAFF	TGTGCCAGCAGCCAGCGCGGTTACCTTAGGGACACTGAAGCTTTCTTT	TRBJ1-1	TRBV14	NA	NA	16
CASSPTQDTQYF	TGTGCCAGCAGCCCGACGCAGGATACGCAGTATTTT	TRBJ2-3	TRBV11-2	NA	NA	12
CASSSGGGSKTQYF	TGCGCCAGCAGCTCGGGTGGGGGATCAAAGACCCAGTACTTC	TRBJ2-5	TRBV5-1	NA	NA	14
CASSVAPRVFAETQYF	TGTGCCAGCAGCGTGGCCCCTAGGGTTTTTGCGGAGACCCAGTACTTC	TRBJ2-5	TRBV9	NA	NA	16
CASSRDRGQETQYF	TGTGCCAGCTCACGGGACAGGGGGCAAGAGACCCAGTACTTC	TRBJ2-5	TRBV18	NA	TRBD1	14
CASQIWGGETQYF	TGTGCCAGCCAAATATGGGGGGGAGAGACCCAGTACTTC	TRBJ2-5	TRBV7-2	NA	TRBD2	13
CASSTTRLDRRHEQYF	TGTGCCAGCAGTACGACCCGCTTGGACAGGAGACACGAGCAGTACTTC	TRBJ2-7	TRBV27	NA	TRBD1	16
CSVRDRADTGELFF	TGCAGCGTACGCGACCGAGCCGACACCGGGGAGCTGTTTTTT	TRBJ2-2	TRBV29-1	NA	NA	14
CASSPDRGSGYTF	TGTGCCAGCAGTCCGGACAGGGGGTCAGGCTACACCTTC	TRBJ1-2	TRBV12-3/TRBV12-4	NA	TRBD1	13
CASSTTGQGNYGYTF	TGTGCCAGCAGTACGACGGGACAGGGAAACTATGGCTACACCTTC	TRBJ1-2	TRBV28	NA	TRBD1	15
CASSLGTGWANQPQHF	TGTGCCAGCAGTTTAGGGACAGGGTGGGCAAATCAGCCCCAGCATTTT	TRBJ1-5	TRBV28	NA	TRBD1	16
CASRASTDTQYF	TGTGCCAGCAGGGCTAGCACAGATACGCAGTATTTT	TRBJ2-3	TRBV12-3/TRBV12-4	NA	NA	12
CASSFRGTGELFF	TGTGCCAGCAGCTTCAGGGGCACCGGGGAGCTGTTTTTT	TRBJ2-2	TRBV7-8	NA	NA	13
CAITEGVEGNTIYF	TGTGCCATCACGGAGGGGGTGGAAGGAAACACCATATATTTT	TRBJ1-3	TRBV10-3	NA	NA	14
CASSEGGRAGELFF	TGTGCCAGCAGTGAAGGAGGCCGAGCGGGGGAGCTGTTTTTT	TRBJ2-2	TRBV2	NA	NA	14
CASSLSGQGFTDTQYF	TGCGCCAGCAGCTTGTCGGGACAGGGTTTTACAGATACGCAGTATTTT	TRBJ2-3	TRBV5-1	NA	TRBD1	16
CSARAAIDEQFF	TGCAGTGCTAGAGCTGCGATTGATGAGCAGTTCTTC	TRBJ2-1	TRBV20-1	NA	NA	12
CASRPTSLNEQFF	TGTGCCAGCAGGCCCACTAGCCTCAATGAGCAGTTCTTC	TRBJ2-1	TRBV7-2	NA	NA	13
CASSLGGEDTEAFF	TGTGCCAGCAGCCTTGGAGGAGAGGACACTGAAGCTTTCTTT	TRBJ1-1	TRBV7-6	once	NA	14